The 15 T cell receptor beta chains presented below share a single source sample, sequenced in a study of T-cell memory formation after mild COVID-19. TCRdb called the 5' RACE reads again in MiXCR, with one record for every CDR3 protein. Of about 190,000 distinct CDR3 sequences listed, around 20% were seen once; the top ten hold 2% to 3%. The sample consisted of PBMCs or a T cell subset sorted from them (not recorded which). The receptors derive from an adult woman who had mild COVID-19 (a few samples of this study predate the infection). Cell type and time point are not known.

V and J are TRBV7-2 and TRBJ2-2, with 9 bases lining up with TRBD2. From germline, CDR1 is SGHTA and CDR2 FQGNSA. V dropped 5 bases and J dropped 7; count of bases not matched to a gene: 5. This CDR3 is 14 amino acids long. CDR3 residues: CASSAGLAFGELFF. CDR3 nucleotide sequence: TGTGCCAGCAGCGCGGGACTAGCTTTCGGGGAGCTGTTTTTT.

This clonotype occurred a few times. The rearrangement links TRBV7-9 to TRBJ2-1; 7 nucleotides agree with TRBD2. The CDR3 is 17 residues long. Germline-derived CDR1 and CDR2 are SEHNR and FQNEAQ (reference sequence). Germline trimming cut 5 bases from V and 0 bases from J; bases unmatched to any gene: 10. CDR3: CASSPSGGGSSYNEQFF. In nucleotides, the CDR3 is TGTGCCAGCAGCCCCTCTGGGGGGGGGAGCTCCTACAATGAGCAGTTCTTC.

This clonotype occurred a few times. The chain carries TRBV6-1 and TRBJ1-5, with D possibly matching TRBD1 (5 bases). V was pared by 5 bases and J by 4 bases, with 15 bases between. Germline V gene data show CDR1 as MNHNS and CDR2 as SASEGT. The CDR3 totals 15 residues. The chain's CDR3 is CASSLQGSTNQPQHF. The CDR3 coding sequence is TGTGCCAGCAGTCTCCAGGGTAGTACGAATCAGCCCCAGCATTTT.

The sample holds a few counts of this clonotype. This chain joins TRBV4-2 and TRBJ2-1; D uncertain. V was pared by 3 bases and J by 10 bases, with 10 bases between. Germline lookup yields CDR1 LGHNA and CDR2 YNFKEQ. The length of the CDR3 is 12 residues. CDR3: CASSQERLEQFF. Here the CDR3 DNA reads TGTGCCAGCAGCCAGGAGCGACTCGAGCAGTTCTTC.

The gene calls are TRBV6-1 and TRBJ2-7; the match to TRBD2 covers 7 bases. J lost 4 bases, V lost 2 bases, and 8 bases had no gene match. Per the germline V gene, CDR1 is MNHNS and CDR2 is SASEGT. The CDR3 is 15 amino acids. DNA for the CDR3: TGTGCCAGCAGTGAACTCGACACAGCGGGATACGAGCAGTACTTC. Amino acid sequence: CASSELDTAGYEQYF.

For the CDR3, the DNA is TGTGCCTGGAGTTTTACGGGGGTTAATGAGCAGTTCTTC. This encodes CAWSFTGVNEQFF. The rearrangement joins TRBV30 to TRBJ2-1; tentative D call: TRBD2 (6 bases). Germline-derived CDR1 and CDR2 are GTSNPN and SVGIG (reference sequence). The CDR3 covers 13 residues. Trimming removed 2 bases at V and 7 bases at J, with 12 bases between.

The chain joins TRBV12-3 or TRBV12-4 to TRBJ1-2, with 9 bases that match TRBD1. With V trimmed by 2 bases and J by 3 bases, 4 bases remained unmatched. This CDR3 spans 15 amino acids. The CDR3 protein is CASSLRTGVHYGYTF. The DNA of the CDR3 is TGTGCCAGCAGTTTAAGGACAGGGGTACACTATGGCTACACCTTC.

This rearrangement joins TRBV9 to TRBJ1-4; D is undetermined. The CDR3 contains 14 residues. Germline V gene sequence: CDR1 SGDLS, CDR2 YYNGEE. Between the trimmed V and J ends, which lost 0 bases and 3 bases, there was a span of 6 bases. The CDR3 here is CASSVGAPNEKLFF. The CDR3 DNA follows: TGTGCCAGCAGCGTAGGGGCCCCTAATGAAAAACTGTTTTTT.

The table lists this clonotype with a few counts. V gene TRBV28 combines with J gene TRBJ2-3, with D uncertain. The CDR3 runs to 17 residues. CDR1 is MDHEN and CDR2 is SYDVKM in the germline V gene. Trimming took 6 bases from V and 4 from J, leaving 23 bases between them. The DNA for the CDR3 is TGTGCCAGCAGCTCCCCCAGGTACTCCACCGGCGCAGATACGCAGTATTTT. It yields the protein CASSSPRYSTGADTQYF. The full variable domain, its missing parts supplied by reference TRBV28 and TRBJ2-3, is DVKVTQSSRYLVKRTGEKVFLECVQDMDHENMFWYRQDPGLGLRLIYFSYDVKMKEKGDIPEGYSVSREKKERFSLILESASTNQTSMYLCASSSPRYSTGADTQYFGPGTRLTVL.

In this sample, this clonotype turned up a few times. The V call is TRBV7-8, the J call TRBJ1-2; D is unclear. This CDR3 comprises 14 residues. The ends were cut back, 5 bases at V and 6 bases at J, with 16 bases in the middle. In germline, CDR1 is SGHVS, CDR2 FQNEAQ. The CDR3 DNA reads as TGTGCCAGCAGCGTTAGCTTCAATGGGGATGGCTACACCTTC. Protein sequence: CASSVSFNGDGYTF.

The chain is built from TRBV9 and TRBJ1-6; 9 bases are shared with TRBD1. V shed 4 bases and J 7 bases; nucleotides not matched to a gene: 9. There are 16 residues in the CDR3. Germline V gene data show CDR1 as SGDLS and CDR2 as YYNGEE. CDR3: CASSPRTGVGNSPLHF. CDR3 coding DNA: TGTGCCAGCAGCCCCCGGACAGGGGTAGGGAATTCACCCCTCCACTTT.

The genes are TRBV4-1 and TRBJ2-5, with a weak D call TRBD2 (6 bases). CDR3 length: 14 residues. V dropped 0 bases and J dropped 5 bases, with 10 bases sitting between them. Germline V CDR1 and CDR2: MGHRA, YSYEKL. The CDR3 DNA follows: TGCGCCAGCAGCCAAGACGGGAGTGTGGAGACCCAGTACTTC. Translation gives CASSQDGSVETQYF.

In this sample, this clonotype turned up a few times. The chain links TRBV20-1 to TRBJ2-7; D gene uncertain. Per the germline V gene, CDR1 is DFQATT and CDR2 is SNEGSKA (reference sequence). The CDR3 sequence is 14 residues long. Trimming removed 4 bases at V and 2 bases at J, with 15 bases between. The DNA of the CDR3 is TGCAGTGCTACCGGACCCGCCTTTCCCTACGAGCAGTACTTC. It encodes CSATGPAFPYEQYF.

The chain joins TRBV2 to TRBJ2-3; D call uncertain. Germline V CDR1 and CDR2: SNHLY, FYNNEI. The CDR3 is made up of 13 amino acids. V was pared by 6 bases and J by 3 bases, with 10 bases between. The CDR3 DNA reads TGTGCCAGCAGGAACCCAGTAACAGATACGCAGTATTTT. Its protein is CASRNPVTDTQYF.

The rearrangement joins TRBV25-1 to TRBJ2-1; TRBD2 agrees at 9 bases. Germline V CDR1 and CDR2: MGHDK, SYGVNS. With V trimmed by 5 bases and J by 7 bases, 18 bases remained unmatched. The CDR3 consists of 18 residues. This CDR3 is CASSPPFSSGGFGNEQFF. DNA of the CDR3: TGTGCCAGCAGTCCCCCCTTCTCGAGCGGGGGGTTTGGGAATGAGCAGTTCTTC.